These 20 T cell receptor beta chains were all obtained from the same sample, sequenced in a study of blood T cells in healthy people across ages. A second about 7 to 12 cycle PCR used barcoded and J-beta primers. TCRdb fed the 5' RACE reads into MiXCR, producing one record per CDR3 protein. The sample lists under 1 million distinct CDR3 sequences, 40% to 50% occurring once. Source material: blood. The source is a man in his 60s in good health.

The chain links TRBV20-1 to TRBJ2-3, with D maybe TRBD2 (6 bases). Trimming left V 3 bases short and J 4 bases short, with 14 bases between. Germline CDR1 is DFQATT and CDR2 is SNEGSKA (reference sequence). The CDR3 contains 14 residues. CDR3 amino acids: CSASSGPGADTQYF. CDR3 coding DNA: TGCAGTGCTAGTAGCGGACCCGGCGCAGATACGCAGTATTTT.

This clonotype was detected only a few times. This chain links TRBV5-5 with TRBJ1-1, with D unclear. The germline V gene encodes CDR1 SGHKS and CDR2 YYEKEE (reference sequence). V was pared by 1 base and J by 4 bases, with 14 bases between. The CDR3 has 15 residues. CDR3 sequence: CASSLLDPSGTEAFF. The CDR3 nucleotides are TGTGCCAGCAGCTTGTTAGACCCTTCGGGCACTGAAGCTTTCTTT.

This clonotype came up a few times. The genes are TRBV7-6 and TRBJ2-7; TRBD2 is a possible D gene (5 bases). The CDR3 spans 15 residues. V shed 10 bases and J shed 5 bases, with 24 bases lying between them. CDR1 SGHVS and CDR2 FNYEAQ come from the germline V gene. CDR3 amino acids: CATMQEASQWHEQYF. Here the CDR3 DNA reads TGTGCCACCATGCAGGAGGCCTCACAGTGGCACGAGCAGTACTTC.

The rearrangement uses TRBV30 and TRBJ2-4; 7 positions match TRBD1. V shed 4 bases and J 3 bases; nucleotides not matched to a gene: 3. Per the germline V gene, CDR1 is GTSNPN and CDR2 is SVGIG (reference sequence). The CDR3 runs to 13 residues. The CDR3 bases are TGTGCCTGGACCCCAGGGGGCAAAAACATTCAGTACTTC. It codes for CAWTPGGKNIQYF.

The chain recombines TRBV27 with TRBJ1-2; possible D gene TRBD1, 6 bases. CDR1 is MNHEY, CDR2 SMNVEV, per germline (reference sequence). The length of the CDR3 is 15 residues. Between the trimmed V and J ends, which lost 3 bases and 8 bases, there was a span of 19 bases. The chain's CDR3 is CASSFRLRDKRGYTF. The CDR3 DNA follows: TGTGCCAGCAGTTTTCGCCTCCGGGACAAACGAGGCTACACCTTC.

V gene TRBV18 combines with J gene TRBJ1-4; D ambiguous. Trimming removed 0 bases at V and 1 base at J, with 0 bases between. This CDR3 spans 13 amino acids. Germline CDR1 KGHSH, CDR2 LQKENI. The chain's CDR3 is CASSPPTNEKLFF. The CDR3 DNA reads TGTGCCAGCTCACCACCAACTAATGAAAAACTGTTTTTT.

V usage is TRBV5-6 and J usage is TRBJ2-1; no reliable D call. V was pared by 1 base and J by 6 bases, with 11 bases between. The CDR3 totals 14 residues. Germline CDR1 is SGHDT and CDR2 is YYEEEE. This chain's CDR3 is CASSLKPTGNEQFF. CDR3 sequence (DNA): TGTGCCAGCAGCTTGAAGCCCACGGGCAATGAGCAGTTCTTC. The variable domain in full, with the rest retrieved from reference TRBV5-6 and TRBJ2-1, is DAGVTQSPTHLIKTRGQQVTLRCSPKSGHDTVSWYQQALGQGPQFIFQYYEEEERQRGNFPDRFSGHQFPNYSSELNVNALLLGDSALYLCASSLKPTGNEQFFGPGTRLTVL.

The chain joins TRBV7-9 to TRBJ1-5; D is possibly TRBD1 (6 bases). Trimming shortened V by 3 bases and J by 4 bases, and 19 bases separated the two germline ends. This CDR3 is 17 amino acids long. Germline CDR1 SEHNR, CDR2 FQNEAQ (reference sequence). The CDR3 bases are TGTGCCAGCAGCTTTTGGGTTGGACAGTTCGGGAATCAGCCCCAGCATTTT. Amino acids: CASSFWVGQFGNQPQHF.

This chain connects TRBV29-1 to TRBJ1-2, with D hard to call. The length of the CDR3 is 14 residues. Germline V gene data show CDR1 as SQVTM and CDR2 as ANQGSEA. Trimming pared 0 bases from V and 8 bases from J, leaving 16 bases between. As DNA, the CDR3 is TGCAGCGTTGAAGATCGGAACAGCGTGGAGGGCTACACCTTC. It translates to CSVEDRNSVEGYTF.

V usage is TRBV9 and J usage is TRBJ1-3, with a tentative D call TRBD1 (6 bases). The CDR3 covers 12 residues. V was clipped by 3 bases and J by 10 bases, with 11 bases between them. The germline V gene has CDR1 SGDLS and CDR2 YYNGEE. For the CDR3, the DNA is TGTGCCAGCAGCGCTGAACAGGGAACCATATATTTT. Translation: CASSAEQGTIYF.

Regarding this clonotype: One base away lies a much larger clone, so this may be a sequencing read error. The J gene is TRBJ2-7, the V gene TRBV5-1; TRBD1 is a possible D gene (6 bases). Germline V gives CDR1 SGHRS, CDR2 YFSETQ. This CDR3 spans 16 amino acids. Trimming removed 1 base at V and 6 bases at J, with 20 bases between. The CDR3 region is CASSLRPTGLACEQYF. The CDR3 DNA reads as TGCGCCAGCAGCTTGAGGCCCACAGGGTTGGCCTGCGAGCAGTACTTC.

Only a few counts were recorded for this clonotype. The V gene is TRBV25-1, the J gene TRBJ2-1; 9 positions match TRBD2. V shed 8 bases, J shed 3 bases, and the junction held 11 bases outside the gene matches. CDR1 MGHDK and CDR2 SYGVNS come from the germline V gene. The CDR3 has 16 residues. Here the CDR3 DNA reads TGTGCCAGCTGCCCATATAGCGGGGGCCTCTACAATGAGCAGTTCTTC. It yields the protein CASCPYSGGLYNEQFF.

This clonotype appeared once. The chain couples TRBV7-3 to TRBJ2-3; maybe TRBD2 (6 bases). The V gene lost 5 bases and the J gene lost 4 bases, with 13 bases spanning the gap. CDR3 size: 14 residues. The germline CDR1 and CDR2 sequences are SGHTA and FQGTGA. The CDR3 spells CASSEGLTADTQYF. The CDR3 DNA reads as TGTGCCAGCAGCGAGGGACTTACCGCAGATACGCAGTATTTT.

To note about this clonotype: The junction and the germline gene differ at one end; a read error may be behind it. The V gene is TRBV24-1, the J gene TRBJ1-2; D gene uncertain. This CDR3 region has 15 residues. CDR1 KGHDR and CDR2 SFDVKD come from the germline V gene. The CDR3 loop is CASSDIRFGLYGYTF. The CDR3 coding sequence is TGTGCCTCCAGTGATATCCGTTTTGGCCTCTATGGCTACACCTTC.

The rearrangement uses TRBV29-1 and TRBJ1-1, with D uncertain. V gave up 6 bases and J gave up 5 bases, with 16 bases separating them. This CDR3 region has 13 residues. Germline lookup yields CDR1 SQVTM and CDR2 ANQGSEA. The CDR3 region has the DNA TGCAGCGTGCGTGGACTCGAGAGAACTGAAGCTTTCTTT. It yields the protein CSVRGLERTEAFF.

A word on this clonotype: An end of the junction does not agree with germline; a read error may underlie this. V usage is TRBV29-1 and J usage is TRBJ2-3, with D possibly being TRBD2 (5 bases). Looked up from germline, CDR1 is SQVTM and CDR2 is ANQGSEA. The CDR3 consists of 12 residues. In DNA, the CDR3 is TGCAGCGCCCCGACTACACCAGATACGCGGTATTTT. Translated: CSAPTTPDTRYF.

The J gene is TRBJ2-1, the V gene TRBV20-1; 8 nucleotides agree with TRBD2. Germline values: CDR1 DFQATT, CDR2 SNEGSKA (reference sequence). Losses at the gene ends were 3 bases for V and 4 bases for J; bases not matched to a gene: 8. This CDR3 is built from 15 residues. The CDR3 spells CSASWRGALYNEQFF. The CDR3 bases are TGCAGTGCTAGTTGGCGGGGGGCCCTATACAATGAGCAGTTCTTC.

The V and J genes are TRBV20-1 and TRBJ2-1; 8 bases line up with TRBD1. The V gene's germline CDR1 is DFQATT and CDR2 SNEGSKA (reference sequence). Trimming removed 2 bases from V and 6 bases from J; junction bases left unmatched: 9. The CDR3 length is 15 residues. CDR3 protein: CSARSEDRVGNEQFF. CDR3 in DNA: TGCAGTGCTAGATCGGAGGACAGGGTCGGCAATGAGCAGTTCTTC.

This clonotype came up a few times. This rearrangement joins TRBV20-1 to TRBJ2-7; D could derive from TRBD1 or TRBD2 (6 bases each). V lost 2 bases and J 5 bases, leaving 10 bases between the germline ends. Per germline, CDR1 DFQATT and CDR2 SNEGSKA (reference sequence). CDR3 length equals 12 residues. This chain's CDR3 is CSARRGADEQYF. Written as DNA, the CDR3 is TGCAGTGCTAGAAGGGGGGCCGACGAGCAGTACTTC.

The chain is built from TRBV20-1 and TRBJ2-3; TRBD1 matches 7 bases. Germline V gene data show CDR1 as DFQATT and CDR2 as SNEGSKA (reference sequence). Trimming took 6 bases from V and 2 from J; bases not matched to a gene: 17. The CDR3 sequence is 17 residues long. The DNA for the CDR3 is TGCAGTGCCCCAGACGTAGGGGGCCTTCGGTCCACAGATACGCAGTATTTT. Its translation: CSAPDVGGLRSTDTQYF.